Below are 17 T cell receptor beta chains sequenced from a single sample in a study of OX40 agonist ivuxolimab in advanced cancers. Clones were sequenced by immunoSEQ multiplex PCR, and TCRdb holds only the in-frame ones, with some missing. The data contain 72,000 or so clones, 80% of them seen just once; the ten biggest clones take up about 1.2%. The sample was CD4+ or CD8+ T cells sorted from blood, taken in a trial of the OX40 agonist ivuxolimab. Receptors originate from an adult with an advanced solid tumor such as melanoma, head and neck, liver or kidney cancer.

The CDR3 here is CASSTRTINRMGGNSPLHF. In DNA form, the CDR3 reads TGTGCCAGCAGCACCCGGACCATTAATAGAATGGGCGGGAATTCACCCCTCCACTTT. The rearrangement uses TRBV7-8 and TRBJ1-6; no firm D call. CDR1 and CDR2 from the germline V gene are SGHVS and FQNEAQ. The V and J ends lost 5 bases and 7 bases respectively, with 27 bases between them. The CDR3 contains 19 residues.

CDR3 coding DNA: TGTGCCAGCAGTGAACAGGGTATTAGCAATCAGCCCCAGCATTTT. This translates into CASSEQGISNQPQHF. The chain couples TRBV2 to TRBJ1-5, with D possibly matching TRBD1 (5 bases). V lost 2 bases, J lost 0 bases, and 8 bases lay in between. The CDR3 loop spans 15 amino acids. Germline CDR1 and CDR2: SNHLY and FYNNEI.

The chain carries TRBV29-1 and TRBJ1-2, with 8 bases fitting TRBD1. Unmatched junction bases numbered 5, after V lost 6 bases and J lost 8 bases. This CDR3 has 11 residues. Germline V gene sequence: CDR1 SQVTM, CDR2 ANQGSEA. The CDR3 loop is CSVETGDGYTF. The CDR3 DNA follows: TGCAGCGTGGAGACAGGGGACGGCTACACCTTC.

This rearrangement joins TRBV15 to TRBJ1-2; the D is unclear. Trimming removed 1 base at V and 8 bases at J, with 14 bases between. The germline V gene has CDR1 LNHNV and CDR2 YYDKDF (reference sequence). The CDR3 runs 14 residues. CDR3 amino acids: CATSRGTEDGGYTF. DNA for the CDR3: TGTGCCACCAGCAGAGGCACAGAGGATGGGGGCTACACCTTC.

The gene calls are TRBV5-1 and TRBJ1-1, with a possible D match to TRBD1 (6 bases). This CDR3 has 16 amino acids. Trimming took 0 bases from V and 4 from J, leaving 16 bases between them. The V gene's germline CDR1 is SGHRS and CDR2 YFSETQ. The CDR3 sequence: CASSLGNQGRGTEAFF. CDR3 sequence (DNA): TGCGCCAGCAGCTTGGGGAATCAGGGGAGAGGCACTGAAGCTTTCTTT. Drawing the rest from reference TRBV5-1 and TRBJ1-1, the complete variable domain is KAGVTQTPRYLIKTRGQQVTLSCSPISGHRSVSWYQQTPGQGLQFLFEYFSETQRNKGNFPGRFSGRQFSNSRSEMNVSTLELGDSALYLCASSLGNQGRGTEAFFGQGTRLTVV.

The V call is TRBV9, the J call TRBJ2-3; no firm D call. Trimming removed 0 bases at V and 8 bases at J, with 16 bases between. The germline gives CDR1 SGDLS, CDR2 YYNGEE. CDR3 size: 15 residues. The CDR3 nucleotides are TGTGCCAGCAGCGTAGACGGCAGCCAGCTTGGTACGCAGTATTTT. It encodes CASSVDGSQLGTQYF.

The chain employs TRBV5-1 and TRBJ2-2; D call uncertain. The V gene's germline CDR1 is SGHRS and CDR2 YFSETQ. The V end was cut by 4 bases, the J end by 4 bases, with 20 bases between. This CDR3 has 17 residues. CDR3 sequence: CASSPEAHSPATGELFF. In nucleotides, the CDR3 is TGCGCCAGCAGCCCCGAGGCCCACTCCCCTGCCACCGGGGAGCTGTTTTTT.

This clone showed up just once. The genes are TRBV11-2 and TRBJ1-6; no firm D call. Trimming left V 3 bases short and J 9 bases short, with 6 bases between. The CDR3 runs to 12 residues. Germline CDR1 and CDR2: SGHAT and FQNNGV. The CDR3 DNA follows: TGTGCCAGCAGCTTCCGGAGTTCACCCCTCCACTTT. It is translated as CASSFRSSPLHF. Filled out from reference TRBV11-2 and TRBJ1-6, the complete variable domain reads EAGVAQSPRYKIIEKRQSVAFWCNPISGHATLYWYQQILGQGPKLLIQFQNNGVVDDSQLPKDRFSAERLKGVDSTLKIQPAKLEDSAVYLCASSFRSSPLHFGNGTRLTVT.

J is TRBJ1-1 and V is TRBV2; D is uncertain. Germline V lookup: CDR1 SNHLY, CDR2 FYNNEI. V lost 2 bases, J lost 0 bases, and 4 bases lay in between. CDR3 length: 13 amino acids. Here the CDR3 DNA reads TGTGCCAGCAGTGAAACAGTGAACACTGAAGCTTTCTTT. Protein sequence: CASSETVNTEAFF.

V usage is TRBV6-1 and J usage is TRBJ1-2; 11 bases fit TRBD1. CDR3 length: 13 residues. Per germline, CDR1 MNHNS and CDR2 SASEGT. The trim removed 6 bases at V and 6 bases at J, leaving 3 bases unmatched. The CDR3: CASRGQGVDGYTF. The DNA of the CDR3 is TGTGCCAGCAGGGGACAGGGGGTGGATGGCTACACCTTC.

This sequence joins TRBV5-1 and TRBJ1-4; D uncertain. Germline V CDR1 and CDR2: SGHRS, YFSETQ. The CDR3 is 16 residues long. The germline V and J ends were trimmed by 0 bases and 1 base, with 10 bases remaining between them. The CDR3 loop is CASSLANERTNEKLFF. DNA for the CDR3: TGCGCCAGCAGCTTGGCCAATGAGCGAACTAATGAAAAACTGTTTTTT.

The V call is TRBV19, the J call TRBJ1-1; a possible D gene is TRBD1 (5 bases). Per germline, CDR1 LNHDA and CDR2 SQIVND (reference sequence). The CDR3 has 13 residues. Trimming left V 6 bases short and J 2 bases short, with 10 bases between. CDR3 bases: TGTGCCAGTAGAGAGACAGTAAACACTGAAGCTTTCTTT. The encoded protein is CASRETVNTEAFF. Complete variable domain (other parts from reference TRBV19 and TRBJ1-1): DGGITQSPKYLFRKEGQNVTLSCEQNLNHDAMYWYRQDPGQGLRLIYYSQIVNDFQKGDIAEGYSVSREKKESFPLTVTSAQKNPTAFYLCASRETVNTEAFFGQGTRLTVV.

This sequence joins TRBV30 and TRBJ1-6; D is possibly TRBD1 (5 bases). The CDR3 extends over 15 amino acids. The V end lost 0 bases, the J end lost 9 bases, and 15 bases lay between the germline ends. Germline V gene sequence: CDR1 GTSNPN, CDR2 SVGIG (reference sequence). The CDR3 nucleotides are TGTGCCTGGAGTGTAGGTAGGGGTTTAGGTTCACCCCTCCACTTT. It is translated as CAWSVGRGLGSPLHF.

The V and J genes are TRBV4-1 and TRBJ1-1, with 7 bases aligning to TRBD1. V shed 1 base, J shed 5 bases, and the junction held 10 bases outside the gene matches. The V gene's germline CDR1 is MGHRA and CDR2 YSYEKL. The CDR3 is made up of 16 amino acids. CDR3 coding DNA: TGCGCCAGCAGCCAAGGCCTCAGGGGGGGGAGGACTGAAGCTTTCTTT. It encodes CASSQGLRGGRTEAFF.

V gene TRBV5-8 combines with J gene TRBJ2-2, with TRBD2 matching over 7 bases. The CDR3 runs 14 residues. The germline CDR1 and CDR2 sequences are SGHTS and YDEGEE. Trimming cost V 4 bases and J 5 bases; bases outside gene matches: 5. The CDR3: CASSSGVKTGELFF. CDR3 bases: TGTGCCAGCAGCAGCGGGGTTAAGACCGGGGAGCTGTTTTTT.

The genes are TRBV2 and TRBJ1-1; 9 bases line up with TRBD1. Germline CDR1 and CDR2: SNHLY and FYNNEI. CDR3 length: 15 amino acids. The ends lost 6 bases at V and 2 bases at J; junction bases unmatched: 7. Written as DNA, the CDR3 is TGTGCCAGCAGGGGGGACAGGGTCATAAACACTGAAGCTTTCTTT. Residues: CASRGDRVINTEAFF.

The gene calls are TRBV5-6 and TRBJ1-1, with a tentative D call TRBD1 (5 bases). Germline V gene lookup returns CDR1 SGHDT and CDR2 YYEEEE. The germline V and J ends were trimmed by 1 base and 0 bases, with 10 bases remaining between them. The CDR3 is 15 amino acids. This chain's CDR3 is CASSLFGGMNTEAFF. CDR3 sequence (DNA): TGTGCCAGCAGCTTGTTCGGGGGGATGAACACTGAAGCTTTCTTT.